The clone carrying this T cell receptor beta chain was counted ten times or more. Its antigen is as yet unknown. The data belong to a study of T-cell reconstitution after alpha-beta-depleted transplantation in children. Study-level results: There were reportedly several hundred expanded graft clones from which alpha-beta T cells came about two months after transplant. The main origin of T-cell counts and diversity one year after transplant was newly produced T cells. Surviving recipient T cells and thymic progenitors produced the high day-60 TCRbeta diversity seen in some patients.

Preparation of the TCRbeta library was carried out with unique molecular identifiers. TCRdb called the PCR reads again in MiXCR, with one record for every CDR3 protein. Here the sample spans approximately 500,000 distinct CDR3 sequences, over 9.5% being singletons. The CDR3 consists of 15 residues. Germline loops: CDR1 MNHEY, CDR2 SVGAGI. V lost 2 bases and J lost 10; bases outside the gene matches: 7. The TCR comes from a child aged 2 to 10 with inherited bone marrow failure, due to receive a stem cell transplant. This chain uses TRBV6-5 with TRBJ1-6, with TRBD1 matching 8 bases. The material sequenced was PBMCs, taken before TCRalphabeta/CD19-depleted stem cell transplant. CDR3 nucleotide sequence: TGTGCCAGCAGTTACCTCGGACAGGGAGGCTCACCCCTCCACTTT. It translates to CASSYLGQGGSPLHF.